One sample yielded the 22 T cell receptor beta chains listed below, sequenced in a study of blood T cell repertoires in COVID-19. TCRdb's copy holds only in-frame clones and misses some; the assay was immunoSEQ multiplex PCR. The table has approximately 60,000 clones, around 87% seen once. Sequencing used peripheral blood. These receptors were obtained from a man aged 55 to 70 with active or convalescent COVID-19.

The chain has TRBV2 and TRBJ2-7; D is possibly TRBD1 (5 bases). This CDR3 spans 12 amino acids. The germline V gene encodes CDR1 SNHLY and CDR2 FYNNEI. V was shortened by 2 bases and J by 13 bases, with 15 bases between the two germline ends. The CDR3: CASSELGAARYF. DNA of the CDR3: TGTGCCAGCAGTGAACTAGGGGCGGCGAGATACTTC.

CDR3 sequence reads: CASSATTYNEQFF. Here the CDR3 DNA reads TGTGCCAGCAGTGCGACAACCTACAATGAGCAGTTCTTC. This chain uses TRBV25-1 with TRBJ2-1, with D unresolved. V gave up 4 bases and J gave up 2 bases, with 6 bases separating them. The CDR3 consists of 13 residues. CDR1 and CDR2 from the germline V gene are MGHDK and SYGVNS.

The chain recombines TRBV5-6 with TRBJ1-2; tentatively, D is TRBD1 (6 bases). Germline-derived CDR1 and CDR2 are SGHDT and YYEEEE. The CDR3 is made up of 12 amino acids. V lost 5 bases, J lost 5 bases, and 10 bases lay in between. CDR3 region: CASRQGRYGYTF. The DNA for the CDR3 is TGTGCCAGCAGACAGGGACGGTATGGCTACACCTTC. The complete variable domain, with remaining parts taken from reference TRBV5-6 and TRBJ1-2, reads DAGVTQSPTHLIKTRGQQVTLRCSPKSGHDTVSWYQQALGQGPQFIFQYYEEEERQRGNFPDRFSGHQFPNYSSELNVNALLLGDSALYLCASRQGRYGYTFGSGTRLTVV.

This chain uses TRBV20-1 with TRBJ2-7; 11 positions agree with TRBD2. This CDR3 spans 14 amino acids. V gave up 3 bases and J gave up 8 bases; unmatched junction bases: 9. The germline V gene has CDR1 DFQATT and CDR2 SNEGSKA (reference sequence). CDR3 region: CSASEASGRTKQYF. The DNA for the CDR3 is TGCAGTGCTAGTGAGGCTAGCGGGAGGACGAAGCAGTACTTC.

V gene TRBV9 combines with J gene TRBJ2-5, with TRBD2 identical over 7 bases. The CDR3 is 15 residues long. Germline values: CDR1 SGDLS, CDR2 YYNGEE. J lost 2 bases, V lost 1 base, and 5 bases had no gene match. The CDR3 DNA sequence: TGTGCCAGCAGCGTATTCGGCGGGGGTCAAGAGACCCAGTACTTC. The encoded protein is CASSVFGGGQETQYF.

The genes are TRBV28 and TRBJ2-5, with 11 bases that match TRBD1. J was trimmed by 5 bases and V by 8 bases; bases with no gene match: 10. The CDR3 is 15 amino acids. Germline-derived CDR1 and CDR2 are MDHEN and SYDVKM. The CDR3 here is CASLTRDRGEETQYF. The DNA of the CDR3 is TGTGCCAGCCTAACCCGGGACAGGGGGGAGGAGACCCAGTACTTC.

This chain links TRBV7-6 with TRBJ2-3; D is uncertain. This CDR3 is 12 amino acids long. Germline V CDR1 and CDR2: SGHVS, FNYEAQ. With 6 bases removed from V and 4 bases from J, the gap between germline ends came to 8 bases. The CDR3 is CASRDMSDTQYF. The CDR3 DNA reads TGTGCCAGCAGAGACATGTCAGATACGCAGTATTTT.

The chain links TRBV4-1 to TRBJ2-2; TRBD2 matches at 10 bases. This CDR3 region has 17 residues. With V trimmed by 3 bases and J by 5 bases, 9 bases remained unmatched. Germline-derived CDR1 and CDR2 are MGHRA and YSYEKL. The CDR3 bases are TGCGCCAGCAGCCACAGAAGCGGGGGGGCCCAGACCGGGGAGCTGTTTTTT. This translates into CASSHRSGGAQTGELFF.

The chain combines TRBV18 with TRBJ1-1; TRBD1 matches at 9 bases. V trimming: 2 bases; J trimming: 6 bases; junction bases outside the gene matches: 4. The CDR3 loop spans 14 amino acids. Germline CDR1 KGHSH, CDR2 LQKENI. The CDR3, as DNA: TGTGCCAGCTCACCATCGGGACAGGGAGCTGAAGCTTTCTTT. This codes for CASSPSGQGAEAFF.

V usage is TRBV2 and J usage is TRBJ2-3; 7 bases fit TRBD2. The junction had 6 bases not matched to a gene; V was cut back by 1 base and J by 5 bases. The germline gives CDR1 SNHLY, CDR2 FYNNEI. This CDR3 has 15 residues. The CDR3 sequence: CASSEVGGGRDTQYF. As DNA, the CDR3 is TGTGCCAGCAGTGAAGTAGGCGGGGGAAGAGATACGCAGTATTTT.

The V gene is TRBV29-1, the J gene TRBJ1-2, with 9 bases that match TRBD1. The CDR3 runs to 14 residues. The V gene end was trimmed by 5 bases and the J gene end by 8 bases; junction bases not matched to a gene: 12. In germline, CDR1 is SQVTM, CDR2 ANQGSEA. CDR3 protein: CSVSQGAGGRGYTF. CDR3 in DNA: TGCAGCGTTTCACAGGGGGCGGGTGGACGAGGCTACACCTTC.

The chain links TRBV2 to TRBJ2-1; possible D gene TRBD2, 5 bases. Germline assignment: CDR1 SNHLY and CDR2 FYNNEI. The CDR3 spans 12 residues. V was cut by 6 bases and J by 7 bases, with 10 bases left in between. CDR3 amino acids: CASRILANEQFF. CDR3 nucleotides: TGTGCCAGCAGAATCCTAGCAAATGAGCAGTTCTTC.

V gene TRBV5-6 combines with J gene TRBJ1-5, with D perhaps TRBD1 (6 bases). The CDR3 runs 13 residues. Germline values: CDR1 SGHDT, CDR2 YYEEEE. Trimming left V 4 bases short and J 4 bases short, with 9 bases between. CDR3 sequence (DNA): TGTGCCAGCAGCACCGACAGGAATCAGCCCCAGCATTTT. This codes for CASSTDRNQPQHF.

V gene TRBV19 combines with J gene TRBJ2-2; 7 nucleotides agree with TRBD1. The V gene end was trimmed by 5 bases and the J gene end by 4 bases; junction bases not matched to a gene: 7. CDR1 and CDR2 (germline): LNHDA, SQIVND (reference sequence). This CDR3 contains 15 residues. This CDR3 reads CASSQGQILTGELFF. CDR3 in DNA: TGTGCCAGTAGTCAGGGACAGATCCTCACCGGGGAGCTGTTTTTT.

The chain links TRBV4-3 to TRBJ1-1; D might be TRBD1 (5 bases). Looked up from germline, CDR1 is LGHNA and CDR2 is YSLEER. The CDR3 totals 14 residues. Trimming removed 0 bases from V and 0 bases from J, with 5 bases in between. The chain's CDR3 is CASSQDRVNTEAFF. CDR3 nucleotide sequence: TGCGCCAGCAGCCAAGACAGGGTGAACACTGAAGCTTTCTTT.

J is TRBJ1-2 and V is TRBV5-5, with D perhaps matching TRBD1 (5 bases). Looked up from germline, CDR1 is SGHKS and CDR2 is YYEKEE (reference sequence). V was clipped by 4 bases and J by 4 bases, with 20 bases between them. This CDR3 region has 16 residues. The CDR3 sequence: CASSHTLTDSLYGYTF. For the CDR3, the DNA is TGTGCCAGCAGCCACACGTTAACAGACAGCCTCTATGGCTACACCTTC.

The chain combines TRBV5-1 with TRBJ2-3; 11 nucleotides agree with TRBD2. V trimming: 5 bases; J trimming: 4 bases; junction bases outside the gene matches: 6. The CDR3 covers 15 residues. Germline CDR1 and CDR2: SGHRS and YFSETQ. CDR3 sequence (DNA): TGCGCCAGCAGAGATAGCGGGGGGGCCTCAGATACGCAGTATTTT. Translating gives CASRDSGGASDTQYF.

This clone was recorded once. The CDR3 does not close with the conserved phenylalanine or tryptophan, likely indicating a read error. The DNA is omitted, as the CDR3 cannot be located on it reliably, and the CDR3 follows TCRdb's listing. J is TRBJ2-3 and V is TRBV11-2; TRBD2 was called by the table and not checked on the DNA. The CDR3 length is 13 residues, termini included. Germline assignment: CDR1 SGHAT and CDR2 FQNNGV. The CDR3: CASSLFTAGASYV.

This clone occurred once. The chain recombines TRBV29-1 with TRBJ1-1; 11 nucleotides agree with TRBD1. Germline V gene data show CDR1 as SQVTM and CDR2 as ANQGSEA. The CDR3 totals 13 residues. Trimming cost V 6 bases and J 3 bases; bases outside gene matches: 3. CDR3 region: CSVGQGAYTEAFF. In DNA, the CDR3 is TGCAGCGTCGGACAGGGGGCATACACTGAAGCTTTCTTT.

This clone has only one observation. The chain couples TRBV13 to TRBJ1-6, with D maybe TRBD1 (5 bases). Trimming took 3 bases from V and 9 from J, leaving 15 bases between them. This CDR3 comprises 15 residues. In germline, CDR1 is PRHDT, CDR2 FYEKMQ (reference sequence). CDR3 sequence (DNA): TGTGCCAGCAGCTTTTCAACTCAGGGCGCTTCACCCCTCCACTTT. It is translated as CASSFSTQGASPLHF.

This clone was observed once. This chain connects TRBV19 to TRBJ1-5; possible D gene TRBD1, 5 bases. The CDR3 is 14 residues long. V was pared by 7 bases and J by 4 bases, with 14 bases between. The germline V gene encodes CDR1 LNHDA and CDR2 SQIVND (reference sequence). In DNA form, the CDR3 reads TGTGCCAGTAAAGTACAGGCCCAGAATCAGCCCCAGCATTTT. Translating it yields CASKVQAQNQPQHF.

The chain has TRBV2 and TRBJ2-1; D may be TRBD2 (6 bases). There are 13 residues in the CDR3. With 4 bases removed from V and 5 bases from J, the gap between germline ends came to 9 bases. Germline V CDR1 and CDR2: SNHLY, FYNNEI. The CDR3 protein is CASSVRGDNEQFF. The CDR3 region has the DNA TGTGCCAGCAGTGTGCGGGGAGACAATGAGCAGTTCTTC.